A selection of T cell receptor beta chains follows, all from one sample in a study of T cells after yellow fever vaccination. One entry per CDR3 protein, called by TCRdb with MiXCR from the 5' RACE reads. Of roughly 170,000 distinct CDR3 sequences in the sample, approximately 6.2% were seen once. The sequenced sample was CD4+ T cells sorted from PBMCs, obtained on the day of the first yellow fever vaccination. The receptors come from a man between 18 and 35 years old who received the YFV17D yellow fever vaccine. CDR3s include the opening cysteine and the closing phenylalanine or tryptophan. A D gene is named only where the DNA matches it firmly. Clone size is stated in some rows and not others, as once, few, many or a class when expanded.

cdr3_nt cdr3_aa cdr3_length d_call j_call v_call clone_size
TGTGCCAGCAGCTTAGTCGTGACTAGCGGGGGGCCAACCGGGGAGCTGTTTTTT CASSLVVTSGGPTGELFF 18 TRBD2 TRBJ2-2 TRBV11-2 .
TGTGCCAGCAGCTTATACGGCCCCACAGATACGCAGTATTTT CASSLYGPTDTQYF 14 . TRBJ2-3 TRBV7-2 many
TGTGCCAGCAGAGACAGGGAAGGAAGAGGCTACACCTTC CASRDREGRGYTF 13 TRBD1 TRBJ1-2 TRBV12-3/TRBV12-4 few
TGTGCCAGCAGCTTACTAGGACAGGGGAGAGAGCCCCAGCATTTT CASSLLGQGREPQHF 15 TRBD1 TRBJ1-5 TRBV7-2 .
TGTGCCAGCAGCGTAACCGGGGAGCTGTTTTTT CASSVTGELFF 11 . TRBJ2-2 TRBV7-9 many
TGTGCCAGCAGTTCACTCTTGACTAGCTGGGACACCGGGGAGCTGTTTTTT CASSSLLTSWDTGELFF 17 TRBD2 TRBJ2-2 TRBV6-2/TRBV6-3 .
TGTGCCACCAGCAGAGACAGAGCCGATAGCAATCAGCCCCAGCATTTT CATSRDRADSNQPQHF 16 . TRBJ1-5 TRBV15 many
TGCAGCGTCCTCATAGAGACCCAGTACTTC CSVLIETQYF 10 . TRBJ2-5 TRBV29-1 few
TGCAGCGTTGGGCAGGCAAGGGAGCTGTTTTTT CSVGQARELFF 11 . TRBJ2-2 TRBV29-1 few
TGTGCCACCAAGTCGGGACAGATTAGAAACTCTGGAAACACCATATATTTT CATKSGQIRNSGNTIYF 17 . TRBJ1-3 TRBV21-1 .
TGCGCCAGCAGTTTTGACAGGGGGAGTTCACCCCTCCACTTT CASSFDRGSSPLHF 14 TRBD1 TRBJ1-6 TRBV5-1 .
TGTGCCAGTTCTTGGGAGGTTAATACGCAGTATTTT CASSWEVNTQYF 12 . TRBJ2-3 TRBV12-3/TRBV12-4 .
TGTGCCAGCGTGGTGGGGAGCCTGAACACTGAAGCTTTCTTT CASVVGSLNTEAFF 14 . TRBJ1-1 TRBV2 many
TGCGCCAGCAGCTTGTGGGCAGATACCCAAGAGACCCAGTACTTC CASSLWADTQETQYF 15 . TRBJ2-5 TRBV5-1 .
TGTGCCAGCAGTGAACAGGGGAGGACTGAAGCTTTCTTT CASSEQGRTEAFF 13 . TRBJ1-1 TRBV6-1 .
TGCAGTGCCCCCGTAGGACTAGCGGGGAGGAATGAGCAGTTCTTC CSAPVGLAGRNEQFF 15 TRBD2 TRBJ2-1 TRBV20-1 few
TGTGCCAGCAGCTTACATAGCGGACTAGCGGGGACGGGTGAGCAGTTCTTC CASSLHSGLAGTGEQFF 17 TRBD2 TRBJ2-1 TRBV7-3 many
TGCGCCAGCAGGCAGACGATAAAAGAGACCCAGTACTTC CASRQTIKETQYF 13 . TRBJ2-5 TRBV5-1 many
TGCGCCAGCAGCCAGGGTGGCAATCAGCCCCAGCATTTT CASSQGGNQPQHF 13 . TRBJ1-5 TRBV4-1 .